This T cell receptor beta chain was sequenced for a study of metastatic and nonmetastatic thyroid tumors. Study-wide context: Repertoires were compared across blood and tumor or nodule tissue from malignant and benign thyroid patients.

This clone was counted at least ten times. Its antigen is unknown. Whole-study results and caveats: Within blood and tumor, benign nodules reportedly had significantly lower TCR beta diversity than malignant thyroid tumors did.

Authors' data handling: Clinicopathological groups supplied CDR3 differences that were used to build a distant-metastasis classifier for papillary thyroid cancer. With MiXCR, TCRdb reprocessed the PCR reads. The V and J calls follow TCRdb's processing rather than the paper's. The table records approximately 90,000 clones, approximately 12% of them present only once. Thyroid surgery was preceded by no treatment in any patient. The CDR3 spans 12 residues. Per germline, CDR1 SGHAT and CDR2 FQNNGV. V lost 5 bases and J lost 10, with 12 bases in between. Input material: blood. This chain connects TRBV11-2 to TRBJ2-1; D is unclear. The source is a female donor with papillary thyroid cancer or a benign thyroid nodule (not recorded which). Some clones in this sample may be carry-over from other donors' samples. CDR3 nucleotide sequence: TGTGCCAGCAGCCGGATACCCCACGAGCAGTTCTTC. This translates into CASSRIPHEQFF.